This TCR beta chain was recovered during a study of post-analysis software for immune sequencing data. Whole-study context: Recorded disease courses covered relapsing-remitting, secondary progressive and progressive-relapsing multiple sclerosis. Some patients had no subtype annotation. Study conclusions and caveats: When patients were compared with controls, 4 or 5 TRBV segments were more frequent, TRBV5-6, TRBV5-1 and TRBV20-1 among them.

The table lists this clonotype with many counts. Antigen: not known. Each TCR beta cDNA library carried unique molecular identifiers. Once roughly 0.85 to 11 million T cells were used, roughly 0.5 million cDNA molecules resulted. From the PCR reads, TCRdb called clonotypes with MiXCR, one entry per CDR3 protein. The top ten hold nearly 3.5% of the sample, which has around 200,000 distinct CDR3 sequences, around 30% seen once. V was pared by 5 bases and J by 4 bases, with 18 bases of the junction left unmatched. The CDR3 extends over 20 amino acids. CDR1 is SGHRS, CDR2 YFSETQ, per germline. The chain joins TRBV5-1 to TRBJ2-3; 14 bases agree with TRBD2. This clonotype originated in a girl under 18 with multiple sclerosis. Sequencing used blood. DNA of the CDR3: TGCGCCAGCAGGGGGATGGCAACGGGACTAGCGGGAGTGAATGCAGATACGCAGTATTTT. Its protein product is CASRGMATGLAGVNADTQYF.